The T cell receptor beta chain under discussion was sequenced for a study of Graves' ophthalmopathy and Graves' hyperthyroidism. Researchers took RNA transcripts and amplified TCR beta CDR3 regions from them. HTBI primers primed a first-round RT-PCR, and a second-round multiplex PCR followed. Using its own MiXCR run on the multiplex PCR reads, TCRdb lists one record per CDR3 protein. The sample lists 680,000 or so distinct CDR3 sequences; 22% were seen once. The CDR3 runs 14 residues. The germline V and J ends were trimmed by 2 bases and 5 bases, with 12 bases remaining between them. In its sample, this clonotype was seen many times.

The V and J genes are TRBV12-3 or TRBV12-4 and TRBJ1-1; D possibly corresponds to TRBD1 (5 bases). This TCR was recovered from a woman aged 18 to 35 with stable Graves' hyperthyroidism. Some clones in this sample may be carry-over from other donors' samples. Sequences were obtained from peripheral blood. The CDR3 protein is CASSLRGARTEAFF. The CDR3 nucleotides read TGTGCCAGCAGTTTAAGGGGCGCAAGGACTGAAGCTTTCTTT.